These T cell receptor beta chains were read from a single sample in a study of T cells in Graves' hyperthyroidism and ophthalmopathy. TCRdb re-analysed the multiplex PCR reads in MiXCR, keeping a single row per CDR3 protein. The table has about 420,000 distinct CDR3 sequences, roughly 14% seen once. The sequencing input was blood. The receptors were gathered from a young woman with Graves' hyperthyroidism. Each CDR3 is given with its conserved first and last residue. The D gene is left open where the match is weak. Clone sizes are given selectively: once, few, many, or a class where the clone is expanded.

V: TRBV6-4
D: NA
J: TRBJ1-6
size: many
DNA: TGTGCCAGCAGTCCAACACTAACTGGGGGTTCACCCCTCCACTTT
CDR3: CASSPTLTGGSPLHF

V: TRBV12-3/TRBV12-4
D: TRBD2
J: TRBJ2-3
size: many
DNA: TGTGCCAGCAGTTTTCTCGGACTAGCGGGGAGGGATACGCAGTATTTT
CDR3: CASSFLGLAGRDTQYF

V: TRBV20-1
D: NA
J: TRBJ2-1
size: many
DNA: TGCAGTGCTAGAGATCGGCGGGGGCCCTACACTGAGCAGTTCTTC
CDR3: CSARDRRGPYTEQFF

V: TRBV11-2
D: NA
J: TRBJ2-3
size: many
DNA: TGTGCCAGCAGCTTAGCTATGGGCTTCACAGATACGCAGTATTTT
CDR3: CASSLAMGFTDTQYF

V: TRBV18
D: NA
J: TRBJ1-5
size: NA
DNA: TGTGCCAGCTCAAAAAAGGGGGATGGCAATCAGCCCCAGCATTTT
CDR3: CASSKKGDGNQPQHF

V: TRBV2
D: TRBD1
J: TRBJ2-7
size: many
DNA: TGTGCCAGCTACCGACAGGGGGCGAGAGAGCAGTACTTC
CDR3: CASYRQGAREQYF

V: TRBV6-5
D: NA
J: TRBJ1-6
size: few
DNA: TGTGCCAGCAGTTACAAAGGCCCTAGAAATTCACCCCTCCACTTT
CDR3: CASSYKGPRNSPLHF

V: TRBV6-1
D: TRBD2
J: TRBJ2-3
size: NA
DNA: TGTGCCAGCAGGAGGAGAGCGGGGGGCACAGATACGCAGTATTTT
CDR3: CASRRRAGGTDTQYF

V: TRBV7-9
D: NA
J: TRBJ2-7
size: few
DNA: TGTGCCAGCAGCTTAGGATATGGGAAACACTACGAGCAGTACTTC
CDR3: CASSLGYGKHYEQYF

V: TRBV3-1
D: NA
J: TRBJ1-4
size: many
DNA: TGTGCCAGCAGCTTCCAGGGAGCGGTCCTATCAGAAAAACTGTTTTTT
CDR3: CASSFQGAVLSEKLFF

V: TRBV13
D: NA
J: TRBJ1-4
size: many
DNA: TGTGCCAGCAGCTTGGGAGCAGGGACTAATGAAAAACTGTTTTTT
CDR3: CASSLGAGTNEKLFF

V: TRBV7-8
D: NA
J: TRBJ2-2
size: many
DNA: TGTGCCAGCAGCTTAGTTTTTGGCGGGGTTGGTACCGGGGAGCTGTTTTTT
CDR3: CASSLVFGGVGTGELFF

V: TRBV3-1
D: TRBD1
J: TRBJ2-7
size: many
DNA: TGTGCCAGCAGCGAACAGGGGCGGGCCTACGAGCAGTACTTC
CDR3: CASSEQGRAYEQYF

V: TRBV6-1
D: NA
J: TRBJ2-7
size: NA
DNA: TGTGCCAGCAGCCACTTAGCCACCGGGACCCTGTCCTACGAGCAGTACTTC
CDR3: CASSHLATGTLSYEQYF

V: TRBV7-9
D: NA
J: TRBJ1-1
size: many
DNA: TGTGCCAGCAGCAACTCCTATGAAGCTTTCTTT
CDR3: CASSNSYEAFF

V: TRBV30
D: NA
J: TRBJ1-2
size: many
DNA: TGTGCCTGGAGTGTGGGGTTTAACTATGGCTACACCTTC
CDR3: CAWSVGFNYGYTF

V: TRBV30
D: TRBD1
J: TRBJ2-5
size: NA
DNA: TGTGCCTGGAGTGCCCGTCAGGGACAGGGAGGAGAGACCCAGTACTTC
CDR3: CAWSARQGQGGETQYF

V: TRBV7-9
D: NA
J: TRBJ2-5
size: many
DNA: TGTGCCAGCAGCCCACTCGGTAAGGGACCGGAGACCCAGTACTTC
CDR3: CASSPLGKGPETQYF

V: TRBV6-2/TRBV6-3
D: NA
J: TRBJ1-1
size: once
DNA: TGTGCCAGCAGTTACAATGGGGGCGCCGACACTGAAGCTTTCTTT
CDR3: CASSYNGGADTEAFF

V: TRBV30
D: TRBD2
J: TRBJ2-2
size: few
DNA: TGTGCCTGGGACGGACGGCGGGAGATAAACACCGGGGAGCTGTTTTTT
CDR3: CAWDGRREINTGELFF

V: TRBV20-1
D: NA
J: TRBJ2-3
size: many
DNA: TGCAGTGCTCCGTGGGGGGATACGCAGTATTTT
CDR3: CSAPWGDTQYF

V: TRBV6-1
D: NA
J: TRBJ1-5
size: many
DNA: TGTGCCAGCAGGCCACAGGGAGTTAGCAATCAGCCCCAGCATTTT
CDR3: CASRPQGVSNQPQHF

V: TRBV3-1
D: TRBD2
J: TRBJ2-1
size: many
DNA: TGTGCCAGCAGCCTTCTAGCGGGAGTGTACAATGAGCAGTTCTTC
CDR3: CASSLLAGVYNEQFF

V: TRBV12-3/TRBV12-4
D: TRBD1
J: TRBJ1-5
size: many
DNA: TGTGCCAGCAGTCACCCAGGGGGTAGCCAGCCCCAGCATTTT
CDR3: CASSHPGGSQPQHF

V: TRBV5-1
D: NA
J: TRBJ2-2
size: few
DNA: TGCGCCAGCAGCTTGGGGCCGGTTGGCGGGACTGCGAACACCGGGGAGCTGTTTTTT
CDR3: CASSLGPVGGTANTGELFF

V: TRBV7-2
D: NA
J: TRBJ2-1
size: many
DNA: TGTGCCAGCAGGCGTGGGATTGCCTACAATGAGCAGTTCTTC
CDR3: CASRRGIAYNEQFF

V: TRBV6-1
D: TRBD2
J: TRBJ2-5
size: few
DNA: TGTGCCAAGAGGAAGCGGGGGACGAAAGAGACCCAGTACTTC
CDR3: CAKRKRGTKETQYF

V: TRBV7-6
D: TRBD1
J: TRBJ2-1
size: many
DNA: TGTGCCAGCAGCTGGTACGACAGGGACAATGAGCAGTTCTTC
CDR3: CASSWYDRDNEQFF

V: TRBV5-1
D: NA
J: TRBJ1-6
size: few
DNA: TGCGCCAGCAGCTTGGGCGGGTATGATTCACCCCTCCACTTT
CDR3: CASSLGGYDSPLHF

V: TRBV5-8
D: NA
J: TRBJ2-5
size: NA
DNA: TGTGCCAGCAGCTTCCTAGGGTCAGAGACCCAGTACTTC
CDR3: CASSFLGSETQYF

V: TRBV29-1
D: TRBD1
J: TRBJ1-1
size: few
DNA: TGCAGCGTTGATAGACAGGGTAGCGCTGAAGCTTTCTTT
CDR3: CSVDRQGSAEAFF

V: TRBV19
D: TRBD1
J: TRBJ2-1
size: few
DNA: TGTGCCAGTAAGGGACAGGGCGATCTCGTGCAGTTCTTC
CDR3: CASKGQGDLVQFF

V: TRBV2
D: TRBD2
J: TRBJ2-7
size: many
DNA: TGTGCCAGCAGCCGGAGCGGGAGAGGGTCCTACGAGCAGTACTTC
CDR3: CASSRSGRGSYEQYF

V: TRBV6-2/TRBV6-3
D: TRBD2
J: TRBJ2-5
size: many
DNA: TGTGCCAGCAGTCCGCGACGACTAGCGGGACGGGTGGAGACCCAGTACTTC
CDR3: CASSPRRLAGRVETQYF

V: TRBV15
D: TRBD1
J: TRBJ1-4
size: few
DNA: TGTGCCACCAGCGGTGAGCACCTACAGGGGTTGAATGAAAAACTGTTTTTT
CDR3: CATSGEHLQGLNEKLFF

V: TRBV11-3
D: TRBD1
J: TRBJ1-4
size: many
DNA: TGTGCCAGCAGCCAGGGGGCTAACGAAAAACTGTTTTTT
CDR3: CASSQGANEKLFF

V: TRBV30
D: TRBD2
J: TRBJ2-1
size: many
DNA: TGTGCCTGGAGTGGCGGGGGGGCAAATGAGCAGTTCTTC
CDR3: CAWSGGGANEQFF

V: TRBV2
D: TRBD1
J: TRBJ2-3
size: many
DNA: TGTGCCAGCACCGGGGACAGGGGGAGCACAGATACGCAGTATTTT
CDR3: CASTGDRGSTDTQYF

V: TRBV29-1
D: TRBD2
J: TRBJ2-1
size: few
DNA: TGCAGCGTGCATCCTAGCGGGAGGGTCCCGGTCTACAATGAGCAGTTCTTC
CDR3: CSVHPSGRVPVYNEQFF

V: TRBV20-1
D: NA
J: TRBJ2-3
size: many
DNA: TGCAGTGCTAGAAACCGAAACACAGATACGCAGTATTTT
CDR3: CSARNRNTDTQYF

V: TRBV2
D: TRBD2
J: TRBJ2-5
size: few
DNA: TGTGCCAGCAGGGGGCCAGCGGGGGGCGGTCAAGAGACCCAGTACTTC
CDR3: CASRGPAGGGQETQYF

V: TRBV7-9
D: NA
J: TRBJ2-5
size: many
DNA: TGTGCCAGCAGCTCCCTGGGGGGACAGACCCAGTACTTC
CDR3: CASSSLGGQTQYF

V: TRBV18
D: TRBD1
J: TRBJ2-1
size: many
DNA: TGTGCCAGCTCACCACCGGGGCCAGGGGGCCTCTCGGGCGTGAATGAGCAGTTCTTC
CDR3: CASSPPGPGGLSGVNEQFF

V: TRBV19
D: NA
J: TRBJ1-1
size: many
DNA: TGTGCCAGTAGCCCCGGGGCAATGAACACTGAAGCTTTCTTT
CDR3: CASSPGAMNTEAFF

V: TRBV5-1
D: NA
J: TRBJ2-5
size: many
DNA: TGCGCCAGCAGCTTGGAGGTGACCCAGTACTTC
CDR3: CASSLEVTQYF

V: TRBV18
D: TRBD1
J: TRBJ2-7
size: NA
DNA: TGTGCCAGCTCGGCTACCACGACAGGGCTCTCCTACGAGCAGTACTTC
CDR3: CASSATTTGLSYEQYF

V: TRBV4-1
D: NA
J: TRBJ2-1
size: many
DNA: TGCGCCAGCATCGTCGGCACGGGGGCCTACAATGAGCAGTTCTTC
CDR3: CASIVGTGAYNEQFF

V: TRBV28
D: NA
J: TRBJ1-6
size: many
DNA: TGTGCCAGCAGTCTATTCGGGGGATCTAATAATTCACCCCTCCACTTT
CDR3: CASSLFGGSNNSPLHF

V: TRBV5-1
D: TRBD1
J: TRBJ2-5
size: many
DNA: TGCGCCAGCAGCTTGGTCGGACAGGGAGTGGAGACCCAGTACTTC
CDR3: CASSLVGQGVETQYF

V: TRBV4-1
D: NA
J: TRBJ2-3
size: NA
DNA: TGCGCCAGCAGACTCGACAGTGGAGGGATCGCAGATACGCAGTATTTT
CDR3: CASRLDSGGIADTQYF

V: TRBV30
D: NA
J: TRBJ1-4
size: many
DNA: TGTGCCTGGAAGGAAGGGGCTAATGAAAAACTGTTTTTT
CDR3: CAWKEGANEKLFF

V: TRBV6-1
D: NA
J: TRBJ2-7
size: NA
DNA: TGTGCCAGCAGCCCCGGGATTAACGAGCAGTACTTC
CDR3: CASSPGINEQYF